Shown below are 10 T cell receptor beta chains from a single sample sequenced in a study of breast tumors, draining lymph nodes, adjacent tissues. TCRdb re-derived calls from the multiplex PCR reads in MiXCR, one entry per CDR3 protein. The sample records 33,000 or so distinct CDR3 sequences, approximately 63% being singletons. The sample comprised breast tumor tissue. Source of these receptors: a female donor with breast cancer. Some clones in this sample may be carry-over from other donors' samples.

V is TRBV7-2 and J is TRBJ2-5; tentative D call: TRBD2 (5 bases). V lost 3 bases and J 4 bases, leaving 9 bases between the germline ends. The CDR3 consists of 13 residues. Germline V gene sequence: CDR1 SGHTA, CDR2 FQGNSA. The CDR3 DNA reads TGTGCCAGCAGCTTTGCCGGGGTAGAGACCCAGTACTTC. The encoded protein is CASSFAGVETQYF. The variable domain in full, with the rest retrieved from reference TRBV7-2 and TRBJ2-5, is GAGVSQSPSNKVTEKGKDVELRCDPISGHTALYWYRQSLGQGLEFLIYFQGNSAPDKSGLPSDRFSAERTGGSVSTLTIQRTQQEDSAVYLCASSFAGVETQYFGPGTRLLVL.

This sequence joins TRBV5-6 and TRBJ2-1, with unresolved D. CDR1 is SGHDT and CDR2 is YYEEEE in the germline V gene. Deletions cut 4 bases from V and 0 bases from J, with 11 bases between. This CDR3 has 15 amino acids. CDR3 bases: TGTGCCAGCAGCCCATACCCGCTCTCCTACAATGAGCAGTTCTTC. Amino acids: CASSPYPLSYNEQFF.

The chain combines TRBV10-2 with TRBJ2-1, with 10 nucleotides matching TRBD2. The CDR3 sequence is 16 residues long. V trimming: 0 bases; J trimming: 5 bases; junction bases outside the gene matches: 4. Germline V CDR1 and CDR2: WSHSY, SAAADI. The CDR3 sequence: CASSESSGGANNEQFF. The CDR3, as DNA: TGCGCCAGCAGTGAGTCAAGCGGGGGGGCCAACAATGAGCAGTTCTTC.

As for this clonotype: A read error may explain this, as a much larger clone is one base away. V usage is TRBV6-1 and J usage is TRBJ2-1; possibly TRBD1 for D (6 bases). The germline V gene encodes CDR1 MNHNS and CDR2 SASEGT. V was trimmed by 6 bases and J by 1 base, leaving 10 bases between them. The CDR3 contains 14 residues. CDR3 protein: CASRRTGSYNEQFF. The DNA of the CDR3 is TGTGCCAGCAGGCGAACAGGGTCCTACAATGAGCAGTTCTTC.

The gene calls are TRBV7-9 and TRBJ2-7; tentative D call: TRBD2 (6 bases). This CDR3 region has 15 residues. The germline V gene encodes CDR1 SEHNR and CDR2 FQNEAQ (reference sequence). V dropped 1 base and J dropped 6 bases, with 16 bases sitting between them. CDR3 region: CASSLVAGATSEQYF. The CDR3 nucleotides read TGTGCCAGCAGCTTAGTGGCAGGTGCGACTAGCGAGCAGTACTTC. Full variable domain (rest looked up from reference TRBV7-9 and TRBJ2-7): DTGVSQNPRHKITKRGQNVTFRCDPISEHNRLYWYRQTLGQGPEFLTYFQNEAQLEKSRLLSDRFSAERPKGSFSTLEIQRTEQGDSAMYLCASSLVAGATSEQYFGPGTRLTVT.

About this clonotype: The junction shows a germline mismatch at one end, possibly a read error. The CDR3 DNA reads as TGCGCCAGCAGCCAAGGATTAGGACTAGCGGGCTACGAGCAGTACTTC. This translates into CASSQGLGLAGYEQYF. The chain employs TRBV7-9 and TRBJ2-7, with 11 bases that match TRBD2. In germline, CDR1 is SEHNR, CDR2 FQNEAQ (reference sequence). This CDR3 has 16 residues.

This clonotype was detected once. The J gene is TRBJ1-2, the V gene TRBV20-1; a possible D gene is TRBD1 (6 bases). V lost 1 base and J 7 bases, leaving 7 bases between the germline ends. The CDR3 spans 11 residues. CDR1 is DFQATT and CDR2 is SNEGSKA in the germline V gene (reference sequence). CDR3 region: CSARGDIGYTF. The CDR3 nucleotides are TGCAGTGCTAGAGGGGACATTGGCTACACCTTC.

This clonotype was detected ten times or more. With a much larger clone just one base away, this may be a read error. The CDR3 bases are TGTGCCGTCAGCCTGGGGGAGGGCGGCGAGCAGTTCTTC. Encoded protein: CAVSLGEGGEQFF. V and J are TRBV10-3 and TRBJ2-1, with 7 bases identical to TRBD2. CDR1 ENHRY and CDR2 SYGVKD come from the germline V gene. There are 13 residues in the CDR3.

Here the CDR3 DNA reads TGTGCCAGTAGTATACCGGTTGGACTAGGGACAGATACGCAGTATTTT. Translating gives CASSIPVGLGTDTQYF. The gene calls are TRBV19 and TRBJ2-3, with 7 positions matching TRBD2. With V trimmed by 2 bases and J by 3 bases, 8 bases remained unmatched. The CDR3 covers 16 residues. Germline V gene data show CDR1 as LNHDA and CDR2 as SQIVND (reference sequence).

This clonotype appeared many times. Relative to the germline gene, one junction end is altered; a read error may explain this. This rearrangement joins TRBV7-2 to TRBJ1-2; 9 nucleotides line up with TRBD1. CDR1 and CDR2 from the germline V gene are SGHTA and FQGNSA. This CDR3 has 15 residues. The CDR3 DNA reads TGTGCCAGCAGCATAACCGGGACAGGGAGGGCTGGCTACCCCTTC. Amino acids: CASSITGTGRAGYPF.